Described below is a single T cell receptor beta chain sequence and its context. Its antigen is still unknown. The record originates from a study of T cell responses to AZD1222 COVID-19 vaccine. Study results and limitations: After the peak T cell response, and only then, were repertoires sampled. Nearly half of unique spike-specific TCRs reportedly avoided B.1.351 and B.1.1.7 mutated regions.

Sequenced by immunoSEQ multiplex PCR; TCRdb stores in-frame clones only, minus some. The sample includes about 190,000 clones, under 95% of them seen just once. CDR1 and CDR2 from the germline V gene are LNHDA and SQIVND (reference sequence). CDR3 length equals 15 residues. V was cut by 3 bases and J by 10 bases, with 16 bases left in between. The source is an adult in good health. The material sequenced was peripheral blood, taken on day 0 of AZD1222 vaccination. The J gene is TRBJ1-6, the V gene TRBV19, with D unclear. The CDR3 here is CASSMTSLNPSPLHF. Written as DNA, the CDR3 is TGTGCCAGTAGTATGACCAGCCTCAATCCCTCACCCCTCCACTTT.